This passage covers 19 T cell receptor beta chains from one sample sequenced in a study of blood T cell repertoires in COVID-19. Assay used: immunoSEQ multiplex PCR; TCRdb lists only in-frame clones, some missing. The profile shows hundreds of thousands of clones, approximately 86% of them singletons. Sequencing was carried out using peripheral blood. These receptors were obtained from a woman aged 25 to 39 with COVID-19, enrolled during active disease.

The chain couples TRBV6-5 to TRBJ1-4; D may be TRBD1 (6 bases). The germline V gene encodes CDR1 MNHEY and CDR2 SVGAGI. The CDR3 extends over 14 amino acids. Trimming took off 2 bases at V and 10 bases at J, with 14 bases between the two ends. The CDR3 nucleotides are TGTGCCAGCAGTTACGGGGGGGGCCACGGAAAACTGTTTTTT. Residues: CASSYGGGHGKLFF.

The J gene is TRBJ1-1, the V gene TRBV5-8; D gene ambiguous. V lost 0 bases and J lost 5, with 8 bases in between. In germline, CDR1 is SGHTS, CDR2 YDEGEE. The CDR3 loop spans 13 amino acids. The CDR3 loop reads CASSLASGTEAFF. The CDR3 nucleotides are TGTGCCAGCAGCTTGGCTTCAGGTACTGAAGCTTTCTTT.

The chain is built from TRBV5-6 and TRBJ2-2, with 9 nucleotides matching TRBD1. Germline V gives CDR1 SGHDT, CDR2 YYEEEE. The CDR3 has 16 residues. V trimming: 4 bases; J trimming: 4 bases; junction bases outside the gene matches: 8. CDR3 sequence reads: CASSGGTGLITGELFF. In DNA form, the CDR3 reads TGTGCCAGCAGCGGAGGGACAGGGTTAATCACCGGGGAGCTGTTTTTT.

As DNA, the CDR3 is TGTGCCAGCAGCCAGGACAGGGCCAACGTCCTGACTTTC. This gives the protein CASSQDRANVLTF. This chain joins TRBV14 and TRBJ2-6; tentatively, D is TRBD1 (5 bases). Germline values: CDR1 SGHDN, CDR2 FVKESK. The CDR3 runs 13 residues. The V and J ends lost 3 bases and 5 bases respectively, with 5 bases between them.

This clone was counted only a few times. The V and J genes are TRBV28 and TRBJ2-2, with a weak D call TRBD1 (6 bases). V lost 3 bases and J lost 4, with 12 bases in between. The V gene's germline CDR1 is MDHEN and CDR2 SYDVKM. The CDR3 has 15 amino acids. The CDR3 is CASSFTRGSTGELFF. CDR3 in DNA: TGTGCCAGCAGTTTTACCAGGGGTAGCACCGGGGAGCTGTTTTTT.

The chain is built from TRBV25-1 and TRBJ1-4; 7 bases line up with TRBD1. The CDR3 spans 16 residues. The germline V gene has CDR1 MGHDK and CDR2 SYGVNS. Germline trimming cut 3 bases from V and 7 bases from J; bases unmatched to any gene: 11. This chain's CDR3 is CASSDPKRGRVEKLFF. CDR3 DNA: TGTGCCAGCAGTGACCCGAAGAGGGGGCGGGTTGAAAAACTGTTTTTT.

This chain joins TRBV6-2 or TRBV6-3 and TRBJ1-2; D might be TRBD1 (6 bases). Germline values: CDR1 MNHEY, CDR2 SVGEGT. The CDR3 loop spans 15 amino acids. Trimming removed 0 bases from V and 5 bases from J, with 13 bases in between. CDR3 loop: CASSYSMGARYGYTF. CDR3 sequence (DNA): TGTGCCAGCAGTTACTCGATGGGGGCGCGATATGGCTACACCTTC.

This chain's CDR3 is CASSLVSGRRLTDTQYF. CDR3 bases: TGCGCCAGCAGCTTGGTTAGCGGGAGACGACTCACAGATACGCAGTATTTT. This rearrangement joins TRBV5-1 to TRBJ2-3, with 9 bases aligning to TRBD2. This CDR3 region has 17 residues. CDR1 and CDR2 (germline): SGHRS, YFSETQ. The J segment lost 2 bases and the V segment lost 0 bases, leaving 7 bases of the junction unmatched.

This clone was picked up a small number of times. The same CDR3 is also encoded by other DNA sequences in this sample. V gene TRBV9 combines with J gene TRBJ2-7; 7 bases align to TRBD1. Germline loops: CDR1 SGDLS, CDR2 YYNGEE. V was pared by 0 bases and J by 1 base, with 4 bases of the junction left unmatched. The CDR3 contains 15 residues. The CDR3 nucleotides read TGTGCCAGCAGCGTAGCAGAACAGGGGTCCTACGAGCAGTACTTC. This translates into CASSVAEQGSYEQYF.

This chain's CDR3 is CATSARDRGLTDTQYF. The CDR3, as DNA: TGTGCCACCAGTGCTCGGGACAGGGGGCTGACAGATACGCAGTATTTT. The rearrangement uses TRBV24-1 and TRBJ2-3; 12 positions agree with TRBD1. Germline-derived CDR1 and CDR2 are KGHDR and SFDVKD. This CDR3 is built from 16 residues. V dropped 5 bases and J dropped 3; count of bases not matched to a gene: 5.

This clone has just a few counts. This chain joins TRBV14 and TRBJ2-7, with 8 bases matching TRBD1. The CDR3 is 13 residues long. V was clipped by 4 bases and J by 5 bases; unmatched bases: 4. CDR1 SGHDN and CDR2 FVKESK come from the germline V gene. CDR3 nucleotide sequence: TGTGCCAGCAGCCGCACGACAGGGGACGAGCAGTACTTC. Translating it yields CASSRTTGDEQYF.

The chain joins TRBV5-4 to TRBJ1-1; weak D call: TRBD1 (5 bases). With 3 bases removed from V and 4 bases from J, the gap between germline ends came to 19 bases. The CDR3 sequence is 16 residues long. Germline assignment: CDR1 SGHNT and CDR2 YYREEE (reference sequence). The CDR3 region is CASSSGGGQRSTEAFF. As DNA, the CDR3 is TGTGCCAGCAGCTCCGGGGGTGGGCAGCGAAGCACTGAAGCTTTCTTT.

This chain connects TRBV4-2 to TRBJ2-7; 8 nucleotides line up with TRBD1. Germline trimming cut 1 base from V and 6 bases from J; bases unmatched to any gene: 5. The CDR3 is 14 residues long. Germline CDR1 LGHNA, CDR2 YNFKEQ. The CDR3, as DNA: TGTGCCAGCAGCCAAGGGACAGGGACCAGCGAGCAGTACTTC. Amino acid sequence: CASSQGTGTSEQYF.

The gene calls are TRBV9 and TRBJ2-7; a possible D gene is TRBD2 (5 bases). Between the trimmed V and J ends, which lost 1 base and 2 bases, there was a span of 19 bases. CDR1 and CDR2 (germline): SGDLS, YYNGEE. The CDR3 is 17 residues long. DNA for the CDR3: TGTGCCAGCAGCGTATTTCCCATCGGCGGGCCCGCCTACGAGCAGTACTTC. Protein sequence: CASSVFPIGGPAYEQYF.

This clone was counted between two and nine times. The chain employs TRBV28 and TRBJ2-2; TRBD1 matches at 7 bases. The J segment lost 1 base and the V segment lost 2 bases, leaving 4 bases of the junction unmatched. Germline CDR1 is MDHEN and CDR2 is SYDVKM. The CDR3 extends over 16 amino acids. CDR3 sequence: CASSLGTVQNTGELFF. The CDR3 nucleotides read TGTGCCAGCAGTTTAGGGACAGTTCAGAACACCGGGGAGCTGTTTTTT.

Notes on this clone: One junction end disagrees with the germline gene, perhaps due to a read error. This rearrangement joins TRBV19 to TRBJ1-3; TRBD1 agrees at 8 bases. Germline V CDR1 and CDR2: LNHDA, SQIVND (reference sequence). This CDR3 spans 11 amino acids. In DNA form, the CDR3 reads TGTGCCACCGGACAGGGAACCACCATATATTTT. Translated, it gives CATGQGTTIYF.

The V call is TRBV7-8, the J call TRBJ2-7, with 7 bases fitting TRBD1. V trimming: 3 bases; J trimming: 3 bases; junction bases outside the gene matches: 8. The germline CDR1 and CDR2 sequences are SGHVS and FQNEAQ. CDR3 length equals 15 residues. Here the CDR3 DNA reads TGTGCCAGCAGCTTGCGACAGGGTGTACTCTACGAGCAGTACTTC. It yields the protein CASSLRQGVLYEQYF.

This chain connects TRBV9 to TRBJ1-1, with TRBD1 identical over 12 bases. With V trimmed by 3 bases and J by 6 bases, 18 bases remained unmatched. The CDR3 runs to 19 residues. Germline V gives CDR1 SGDLS, CDR2 YYNGEE. CDR3 nucleotides: TGTGCCAGCAGCGCGAGAGGGACAGGGGGCGTTTTCAGTCCTCCTGAAGCTTTCTTT. Amino acid sequence: CASSARGTGGVFSPPEAFF.

This clone was seen a single time. This chain connects TRBV5-1 to TRBJ1-1, with D maybe TRBD1 (5 bases). Between the trimmed V and J ends, which lost 4 bases and 2 bases, there was a span of 15 bases. Germline CDR1 and CDR2: SGHRS and YFSETQ. The CDR3 runs 15 residues. The CDR3 coding sequence is TGCGCCAGCAGCCCGACGGGGGGGAGAAACACTGAAGCTTTCTTT. This translates into CASSPTGGRNTEAFF.